This entry concerns a single T cell receptor (beta chain). Antigen: not known. A universal primer binding site was introduced by template switching. The final cDNA contained unique molecular identifiers. TCRdb re-derived calls from the 5' RACE reads in MiXCR, one entry per CDR3 protein. The sample has 400,000 to 500,000 distinct CDR3 sequences, roughly 18% seen once; the top ten hold 9.5% to 15%. Everyone who donated was a healthy Caucasian. This record comes from a study of identical twins. Germline V gene data show CDR1 as KGHSH and CDR2 as LQKENI. With 3 bases clipped from V and 3 bases from J, the junction kept 7 bases outside the gene matches. CDR3 length: 15 amino acids. General study results and limits: Part of the zero-insertion signal could reflect confounding by invariant MAIT and iNKT cells.

V usage is TRBV18 and J usage is TRBJ1-1; 7 bases fit TRBD1. Specimen: naive T cells sorted from blood. The clonotype originates from a middle-aged man in good health. The CDR3: CASSPAGGVYTEAFF. CDR3 sequence (DNA): TGTGCCAGCTCACCTGCAGGGGGGGTTTACACTGAAGCTTTCTTT. Full variable domain (outside the CDR3, taken from reference TRBV18 and TRBJ1-1): NAGVMQNPRHLVRRRGQEARLRCSPMKGHSHVYWYRQLPEEGLKFMVYLQKENIIDESGMPKERFSAEFPKEGPSILRIQQVVRGDSAAYFCASSPAGGVYTEAFFGQGTRLTVV.